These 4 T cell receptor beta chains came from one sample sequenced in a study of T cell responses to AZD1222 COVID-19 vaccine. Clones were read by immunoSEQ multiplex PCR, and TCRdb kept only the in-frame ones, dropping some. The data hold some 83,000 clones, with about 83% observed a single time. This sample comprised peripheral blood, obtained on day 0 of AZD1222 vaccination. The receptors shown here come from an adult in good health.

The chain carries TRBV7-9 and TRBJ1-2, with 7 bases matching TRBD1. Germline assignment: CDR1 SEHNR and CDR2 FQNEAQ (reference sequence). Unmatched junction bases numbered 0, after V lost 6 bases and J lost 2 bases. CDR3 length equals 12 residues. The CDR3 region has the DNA TGTGCCAGCAGGGACAGGAACTATGGCTACACCTTC. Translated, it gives CASRDRNYGYTF.

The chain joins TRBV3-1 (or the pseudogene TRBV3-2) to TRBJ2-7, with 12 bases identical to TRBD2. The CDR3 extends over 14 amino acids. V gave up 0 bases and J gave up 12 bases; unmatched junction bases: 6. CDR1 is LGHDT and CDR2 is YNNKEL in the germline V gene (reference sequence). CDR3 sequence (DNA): TGTGCCAGCAGCCAAGAAACTAGCGGGAGGTTTCCGTACTTC. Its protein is CASSQETSGRFPYF.

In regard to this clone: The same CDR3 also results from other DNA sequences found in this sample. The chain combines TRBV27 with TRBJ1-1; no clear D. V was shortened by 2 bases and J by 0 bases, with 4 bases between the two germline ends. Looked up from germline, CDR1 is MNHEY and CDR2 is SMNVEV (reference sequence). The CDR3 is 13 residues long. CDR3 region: CASSLGLNTEAFF. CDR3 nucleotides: TGTGCCAGCAGTTTAGGATTGAACACTGAAGCTTTCTTT.

The chain's CDR3 is CATSRDREETQYF. In nucleotides, the CDR3 is TGTGCCACCAGCAGAGATAGAGAAGAGACCCAGTACTTC. The chain recombines TRBV15 with TRBJ2-5; D remains unclear. Trimming shortened V by 0 bases and J by 3 bases, and 5 bases separated the two germline ends. The CDR3 consists of 13 residues. CDR1 and CDR2 from the germline V gene are LNHNV and YYDKDF (reference sequence).